These 22 T cell receptor beta chains were all obtained from the same sample, sequenced in a study of T-cell reconstitution after alpha-beta-depleted transplantation in children. Preparation of the TCRbeta library was carried out with unique molecular identifiers. TCRdb re-analysed the PCR reads in MiXCR, keeping a single row per CDR3 protein. This sample has fewer than 700,000 distinct CDR3 sequences, with around 23% found just once. The sample here was PBMCs, mostly from graft donor cells, taken 360 days after TCRalphabeta/CD19-depleted stem cell transplant. Every receptor here comes from a boy younger than two who had a stem cell transplant for acute myeloid leukemia, so the T cells may come from the graft donor.

The chain carries TRBV5-5 and TRBJ2-7, with 12 bases identical to TRBD1. The CDR3 is made up of 16 amino acids. With 5 bases clipped from V and 4 bases from J, the junction kept 10 bases outside the gene matches. Germline values: CDR1 SGHKS, CDR2 YYEKEE (reference sequence). In nucleotides, the CDR3 is TGTGCCAGCAGTTTTCTCAGGGGACAGGGGGCGTACGAGCAGTACTTC. Encoded protein: CASSFLRGQGAYEQYF.

This clonotype was found a few times. The chain combines TRBV20-1 with TRBJ2-1, with a tentative D call TRBD2 (5 bases). This CDR3 contains 12 residues. Germline-derived CDR1 and CDR2 are DFQATT and SNEGSKA (reference sequence). Trimming removed 1 base at V and 7 bases at J, with 8 bases between. The CDR3 DNA is TGCAGTGCTAGAGTACGGGGAAATGAGCAGTTCTTC. Translation: CSARVRGNEQFF.

This clonotype was detected only a few times. The chain is built from TRBV20-1 and TRBJ2-3, with D possibly being TRBD2 (5 bases). Between the trimmed V and J ends, which lost 3 bases and 1 base, there was a span of 11 bases. CDR3 length equals 14 residues. Germline V gives CDR1 DFQATT, CDR2 SNEGSKA (reference sequence). The CDR3 region is CSASRAAGTDTQYF. As DNA, the CDR3 is TGCAGTGCTAGTCGGGCAGCGGGCACAGATACGCAGTATTTT.

At least ten counts were recorded for this clonotype. The chain employs TRBV6-2 or TRBV6-3 and TRBJ2-7; D might be TRBD2 (5 bases). The CDR3 covers 13 residues. V was pared by 2 bases and J by 2 bases, with 7 bases between. Germline V gene sequence: CDR1 MNHEY, CDR2 SVGEGT. CDR3 bases: TGTGCCAGCAGTTACAGCGGTACCTACGAGCAGTACTTC. As protein: CASSYSGTYEQYF.

In this sample, this clonotype turned up many times. The chain recombines TRBV20-1 with TRBJ1-1; a possible D gene is TRBD1 (5 bases). CDR1 DFQATT and CDR2 SNEGSKA come from the germline V gene (reference sequence). CDR3 length equals 12 residues. Trimming pared 2 bases from V and 1 base from J, leaving 5 bases between. The CDR3 here is CSARTGNTEAFF. CDR3 sequence (DNA): TGCAGTGCTAGAACAGGGAACACTGAAGCTTTCTTT.

This clonotype was observed at least ten times. The chain is built from TRBV24-1 and TRBJ2-1; 10 bases agree with TRBD2. With V trimmed by 3 bases and J by 4 bases, 5 bases remained unmatched. The germline CDR1 and CDR2 sequences are KGHDR and SFDVKD. This CDR3 spans 16 amino acids. CDR3 region: CATSDTGTSEYNEQFF. In nucleotides, the CDR3 is TGTGCCACCAGTGATACCGGGACTAGCGAATACAATGAGCAGTTCTTC.

This clonotype was observed many times. This chain links TRBV20-1 with TRBJ2-7, with 9 bases aligning to TRBD1. This CDR3 has 13 residues. The V segment lost 5 bases and the J segment 7 bases; nucleotides outside the gene matches: 9. Germline-derived CDR1 and CDR2 are DFQATT and SNEGSKA (reference sequence). This chain's CDR3 is CSAWDRETGEQYF. The CDR3 nucleotides read TGCAGTGCTTGGGACAGGGAGACGGGTGAGCAGTACTTC.

This clonotype was observed a handful of times. This rearrangement joins TRBV6-1 to TRBJ2-2, with 7 bases matching TRBD1. This CDR3 contains 16 residues. Germline assignment: CDR1 MNHNS and CDR2 SASEGT. With V trimmed by 6 bases and J by 0 bases, 7 bases remained unmatched. DNA for the CDR3: TGTGCCAGCAGCCCCAGGGACAGCCCGAACACCGGGGAGCTGTTTTTT. This codes for CASSPRDSPNTGELFF.

This chain connects TRBV6-1 to TRBJ2-3; a possible D gene is TRBD2 (6 bases). Germline CDR1 MNHNS, CDR2 SASEGT. V was shortened by 6 bases and J by 7 bases, with 23 bases between the two germline ends. There are 16 residues in the CDR3. CDR3 region: CASRSKAWIGRNTQYF. The CDR3 nucleotides read TGTGCCAGCAGATCCAAGGCTTGGATAGGGAGGAATACGCAGTATTTT.

The chain combines TRBV4-1 with TRBJ2-1; D may be TRBD1 (6 bases). The V gene's germline CDR1 is MGHRA and CDR2 YSYEKL. The CDR3 is 15 amino acids. V was shortened by 1 base and J by 9 bases, with 16 bases between the two germline ends. The chain's CDR3 is CASSQVGGPGSEQFF. In nucleotides, the CDR3 is TGCGCCAGCAGCCAAGTTGGGGGCCCCGGCAGTGAGCAGTTCTTC.

In this sample, this clonotype turned up many times. V and J are TRBV5-6 and TRBJ2-2, with D possibly TRBD1 on 5 matching bases. The CDR3 covers 15 residues. V lost 0 bases to trimming and J lost 0 bases, with 6 bases between them. Germline V gene data show CDR1 as SGHDT and CDR2 as YYEEEE. The CDR3 DNA is TGTGCCAGCAGCTTGGGGACATCGAACACCGGGGAGCTGTTTTTT. Its protein product is CASSLGTSNTGELFF.

This clonotype was recorded many times. The rearrangement links TRBV27 to TRBJ1-2; TRBD1 agrees at 7 bases. The junction had 7 bases not matched to a gene; V was cut back by 6 bases and J by 3 bases. Germline-derived CDR1 and CDR2 are MNHEY and SMNVEV (reference sequence). This CDR3 has 14 amino acids. The CDR3 loop reads CASSMAGGDYGYTF. Here the CDR3 DNA reads TGTGCCAGCAGCATGGCAGGGGGAGACTATGGCTACACCTTC.

This chain uses TRBV20-1 with TRBJ1-5; 10 positions agree with TRBD1. Germline V gene sequence: CDR1 DFQATT, CDR2 SNEGSKA (reference sequence). The V gene end was trimmed by 1 base and the J gene end by 5 bases; junction bases not matched to a gene: 14. This CDR3 is 18 amino acids long. CDR3 DNA sequence: TGCAGTGCTAGAGGGAGACAGGGGGCGTTTTTACTAGATCAGCCCCAGCATTTT. Translated: CSARGRQGAFLLDQPQHF.

The chain carries TRBV20-1 and TRBJ2-7; the D gene is possibly TRBD2 (6 bases). The ends were cut back, 0 bases at V and 4 bases at J, with 10 bases in the middle. The CDR3 spans 13 residues. Germline lookup yields CDR1 DFQATT and CDR2 SNEGSKA (reference sequence). The CDR3 sequence is CSARDRDLYEQYV. CDR3 DNA: TGCAGTGCTAGAGACCGGGACTTATACGAGCAGTACGTC.

V is TRBV11-2 and J is TRBJ2-5, with D uncertain. Looked up from germline, CDR1 is SGHAT and CDR2 is FQNNGV. The CDR3 has 14 amino acids. V gave up 3 bases and J gave up 5 bases, with 13 bases separating them. The CDR3 coding sequence is TGTGCCAGCAGCTTTCAGCCGGCGTCGGAGACCCAGTACTTC. This sequence encodes CASSFQPASETQYF.

The rearrangement uses TRBV6-1 and TRBJ1-1; the D gene is possibly TRBD1 (5 bases). The germline gives CDR1 MNHNS, CDR2 SASEGT. V was trimmed by 4 bases and J by 1 base, leaving 7 bases between them. The CDR3 covers 13 residues. Here the CDR3 reads CASSARANTEAFF. The CDR3 DNA is TGTGCCAGCAGTGCCAGGGCGAACACTGAAGCTTTCTTT.

This clonotype appeared many times. The V call is TRBV3-1, the J call TRBJ2-1; D is unclear. This CDR3 spans 17 amino acids. Germline CDR1 is LGHDT and CDR2 is YNNKEL (reference sequence). Between the trimmed V and J ends, which lost 6 bases and 5 bases, there was a span of 23 bases. CDR3 region: CASSQSYSLYGDNEQFF. The CDR3 DNA follows: TGTGCCAGCAGTCAGAGTTATAGTCTTTATGGGGACAATGAGCAGTTCTTC.

The rearrangement joins TRBV7-2 to TRBJ2-3, with 10 nucleotides matching TRBD1. Germline CDR1 and CDR2: SGHTA and FQGNSA. This CDR3 is 17 amino acids long. The trim removed 1 base at V and 1 base at J, leaving 5 bases unmatched. CDR3 nucleotide sequence: TGTGCCAGCAGCTTAGGGGTCGGGACAGGGGGCACAGATACGCAGTATTTT. Its protein is CASSLGVGTGGTDTQYF. The variable domain in full, completed from reference TRBV7-2 and TRBJ2-3, reads GAGVSQSPSNKVTEKGKDVELRCDPISGHTALYWYRQSLGQGLEFLIYFQGNSAPDKSGLPSDRFSAERTGGSVSTLTIQRTQQEDSAVYLCASSLGVGTGGTDTQYFGPGTRLTVL.

This clonotype was seen a few times. The V gene is TRBV7-2, the J gene TRBJ1-4; weak D call: TRBD1 (6 bases). Per germline, CDR1 SGHTA and CDR2 FQGNSA. Deletions cut 1 base from V and 7 bases from J, with 13 bases between. This CDR3 spans 15 amino acids. CDR3 sequence: CASSLGGGVGEKLFF. The CDR3 DNA follows: TGTGCCAGCAGCTTAGGTGGGGGCGTAGGTGAAAAACTGTTTTTT.

J is TRBJ1-5 and V is TRBV7-2; D perhaps matches TRBD1 (5 bases). Germline CDR1 and CDR2: SGHTA and FQGNSA. The CDR3 contains 15 residues. The ends were cut back, 3 bases at V and 4 bases at J, with 13 bases in the middle. CDR3 bases: TGTGCCAGCAGCTTCAGGGTCGGCAGTAATCAGCCCCAGCATTTT. Encoded protein: CASSFRVGSNQPQHF.

This clonotype was recorded a few times. The genes are TRBV5-1 and TRBJ2-3; D is unclear. With 4 bases removed from V and 2 bases from J, the gap between germline ends came to 8 bases. Germline V lookup: CDR1 SGHRS, CDR2 YFSETQ. The CDR3 has 13 residues. The CDR3 loop is CASSQEITDTQYF. CDR3 DNA sequence: TGCGCCAGCAGCCAGGAAATCACAGATACGCAGTATTTT.

This clonotype has just a few counts. J is TRBJ2-5 and V is TRBV7-2, with D maybe TRBD1 (5 bases). This CDR3 contains 14 residues. Germline V lookup: CDR1 SGHTA, CDR2 FQGNSA. Trimming pared 3 bases from V and 1 base from J, leaving 9 bases between. The chain's CDR3 is CASSFAGSQETQYF. Here the CDR3 DNA reads TGTGCCAGCAGCTTCGCAGGGTCCCAAGAGACCCAGTACTTC.